These T cell receptor beta chains were read from a single sample in a study of blood T cells in healthy people across ages. Each CDR3 protein is one row after TCRdb ran MiXCR on the 5' RACE reads. The sample has 650,000 to 900,000 distinct CDR3 sequences, about 62% seen once. The sequenced sample was blood. The receptors come from a man in his thirties or forties in good health. CDR3s include the opening cysteine and the closing phenylalanine or tryptophan. A D gene is named only where the DNA matches it firmly. The size field is filled for only some rows; it gives once, few, many or a size class.

J gene | V gene | D gene | clone size | CDR3 DNA | CDR3 protein
TRBJ2-7 | TRBV6-2/TRBV6-3 | NA | NA | TGTGCCGGCGGAAAGGAGGTCGGCTACGAGCAGTACTTC | CAGGKEVGYEQYF
TRBJ2-3 | TRBV7-2 | NA | once | TGTACCAGCAGCCAGGGGGGCTTTGCGGGTCCGGATACGCAGTATTTT | CTSSQGGFAGPDTQYF
TRBJ2-1 | TRBV29-1 | TRBD2 | few | TGCAGCGTTCTCGGGACTAGCGACTCCTACAATGAGCAGTTCTTC | CSVLGTSDSYNEQFF
TRBJ1-2 | TRBV28 | NA | NA | TGTGCCAGCAGCGAAAGGGGGGGCTCTATTCGGAGCTACACCTTC | CASSERGGSIRSYTF
TRBJ2-7 | TRBV11-2 | NA | NA | TGTGCCAGCAGCTTCCCCCCCTCGGGACTTTCTACCTACGAGCAGTACTTC | CASSFPPSGLSTYEQYF
TRBJ2-3 | TRBV30 | NA | NA | TGTGCCTGGACCGGCTTCGGGTTTCAGTATTTT | CAWTGFGFQYF
TRBJ2-3 | TRBV29-1 | NA | NA | TGCAGCGTTGATGTAACAGGGGACTCCACAGATACGCAGTATTTT | CSVDVTGDSTDTQYF
TRBJ2-7 | TRBV6-5 | TRBD1 | few | TGTGCCAGCAGTTTACGACAGGGGTATTACGAGCAGTACTTC | CASSLRQGYYEQYF
TRBJ2-7 | TRBV28 | NA | NA | TGTGCCAGCAGTCCCCAGGGGGGCAGCTCCTACGAGCAGTACTTC | CASSPQGGSSYEQYF
TRBJ2-1 | TRBV24-1 | NA | many | TGTGCCACCAGTGAGCCATGGACGGATAACAATGAGCAGTTCTTC | CATSEPWTDNNEQFF
TRBJ1-6 | TRBV5-1 | TRBD1 | NA | TGCGCCAGCAGCGAGGACAGGGTTAATTCACCCCTCCACTTT | CASSEDRVNSPLHF
TRBJ1-5 | TRBV10-3 | TRBD1 | NA | TGTGCCATCAGTGAGGGACAGGGGGCAACTCAGCCCCAGCATTTT | CAISEGQGATQPQHF
TRBJ1-1 | TRBV25-1 | NA | NA | TGTGCCAGCAGTCTCGGGCCCCGGAAAAACACTGAAGCTTTCTTT | CASSLGPRKNTEAFF
TRBJ2-7 | TRBV28 | NA | NA | TGTGCCAGCAGTGCCCCGGACGGGTGGCCCTACGAGCAGTACTTC | CASSAPDGWPYEQYF
TRBJ2-3 | TRBV6-5 | NA | NA | TGTGCCAGCAGGATGGGGTTAGATACGCAGTATTTT | CASRMGLDTQYF
TRBJ2-1 | TRBV10-3 | TRBD2 | few | TGTGCCATCAGTTGGACTAGTTTTCATGAGCAGTTCTTC | CAISWTSFHEQFF
TRBJ2-5 | TRBV29-1 | TRBD2 | NA | TGCAGCGGTCGACTAGCGGGGGGGCTTAGAGAGACCCAGTACTTC | CSGRLAGGLRETQYF
TRBJ2-3 | TRBV4-2 | TRBD2 | few | TGTGCCAGCAGCTGGCTAGCGGGGAACACAGATACGCAGTATTTT | CASSWLAGNTDTQYF
TRBJ2-7 | TRBV29-1 | NA | NA | TGCAGCGTTGAAGATTACGAGCAGTACTTC | CSVEDYEQYF
TRBJ2-7 | TRBV7-2 | NA | NA | TGTGCCAGCAGCCCCCCGACTTGGTACGAGCAGTACTTC | CASSPPTWYEQYF
TRBJ2-6 | TRBV7-9 | NA | NA | TGTGCCAGCAGGGGCCCACCTGGGGCCAACGTCCTGACTTTC | CASRGPPGANVLTF
TRBJ2-1 | TRBV2 | NA | NA | TGTGCCAGCAGTGAAGAGGGTTTTGACGAGCAGTTCTTC | CASSEEGFDEQFF